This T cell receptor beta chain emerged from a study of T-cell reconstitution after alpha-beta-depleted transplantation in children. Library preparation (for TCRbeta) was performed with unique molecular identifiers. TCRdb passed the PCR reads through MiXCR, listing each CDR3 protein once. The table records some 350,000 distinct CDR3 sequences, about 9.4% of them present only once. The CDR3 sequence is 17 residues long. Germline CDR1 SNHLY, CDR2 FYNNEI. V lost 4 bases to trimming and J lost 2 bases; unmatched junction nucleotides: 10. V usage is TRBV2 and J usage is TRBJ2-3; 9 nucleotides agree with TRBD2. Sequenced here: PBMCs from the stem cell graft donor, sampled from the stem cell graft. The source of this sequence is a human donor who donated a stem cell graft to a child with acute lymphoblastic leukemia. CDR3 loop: CASSALSASGDTDTQYF. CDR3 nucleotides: TGTGCCAGCAGTGCCCTCTCGGCTAGCGGGGACACAGATACGCAGTATTTT.